This record concerns one T cell receptor (beta chain) sequence. The data belong to a study of blood T cell repertoires in COVID-19. Study-level information: The United States, Italy and Spain were the sources of the acute and convalescent COVID-19 samples. From T cells, B-cell-depleted T cells, or PBMCs came the material, which was cDNA or gDNA.

In the original analysis: Using reference gene primer amplification, nucleated cell counts were estimated. Sequencing was performed with immunoSEQ multiplex PCR; in TCRdb, only in-frame clones are kept and a portion is missing. V and J calls plus clone size are reproduced from that table; the DNA served to infer D and trimming. This table has tens of thousands of clones, about 92% appearing once. V was trimmed by 4 bases and J by 0 bases, leaving 13 bases between them. Germline V gives CDR1 LNHDA, CDR2 SQIVND (reference sequence). The CDR3 runs 16 residues. Seattle cases were enrolled at active infection and followed longitudinally.

The sequence came from a man younger than 35 with COVID-19, enrolled during active disease. The rearrangement links TRBV19 to TRBJ2-1, with D possibly TRBD2 on 7 matching bases. Specimen: peripheral blood. The CDR3 nucleotides are TGTGCCAGTAGTAGGCTAGCGGACAGCTCCTACAATGAGCAGTTCTTC. Protein sequence: CASSRLADSSYNEQFF.